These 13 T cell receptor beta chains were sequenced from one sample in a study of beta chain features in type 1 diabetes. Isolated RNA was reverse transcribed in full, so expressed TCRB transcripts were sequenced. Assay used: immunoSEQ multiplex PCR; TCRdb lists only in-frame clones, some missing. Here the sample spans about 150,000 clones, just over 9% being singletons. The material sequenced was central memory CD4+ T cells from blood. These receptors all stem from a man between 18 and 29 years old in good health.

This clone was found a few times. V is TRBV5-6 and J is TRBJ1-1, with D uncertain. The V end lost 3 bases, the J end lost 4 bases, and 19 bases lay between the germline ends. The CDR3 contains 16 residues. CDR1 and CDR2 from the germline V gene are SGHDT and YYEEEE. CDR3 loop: CASSSNGEARLTEAFF. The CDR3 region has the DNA TGTGCCAGCAGCTCCAACGGGGAGGCTAGGCTCACTGAAGCTTTCTTT.

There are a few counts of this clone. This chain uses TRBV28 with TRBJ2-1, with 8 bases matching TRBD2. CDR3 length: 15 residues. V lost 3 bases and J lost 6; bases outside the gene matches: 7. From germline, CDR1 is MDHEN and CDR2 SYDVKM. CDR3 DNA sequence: TGTGCCAGCAGTTTCTCAGGACTAGCTTTCAATGAGCAGTTCTTC. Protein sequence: CASSFSGLAFNEQFF.

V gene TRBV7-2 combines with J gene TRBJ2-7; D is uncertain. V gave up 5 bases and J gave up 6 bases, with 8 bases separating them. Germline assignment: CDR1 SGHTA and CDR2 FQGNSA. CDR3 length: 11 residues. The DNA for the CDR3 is TGTGCCAGCAGCGAGTGGTCCGAGCAGTACTTC. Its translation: CASSEWSEQYF.

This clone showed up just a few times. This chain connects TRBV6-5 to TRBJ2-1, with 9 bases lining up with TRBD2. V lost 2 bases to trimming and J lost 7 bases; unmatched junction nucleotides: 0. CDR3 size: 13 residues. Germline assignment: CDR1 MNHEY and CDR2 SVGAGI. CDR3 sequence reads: CASSYLAGNEQFF. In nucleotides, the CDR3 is TGTGCCAGCAGTTACCTAGCGGGGAATGAGCAGTTCTTC.

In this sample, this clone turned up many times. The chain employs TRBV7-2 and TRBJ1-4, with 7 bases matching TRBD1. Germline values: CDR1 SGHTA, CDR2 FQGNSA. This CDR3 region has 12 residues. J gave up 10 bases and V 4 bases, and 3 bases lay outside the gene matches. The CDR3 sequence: CASSSDRLKLFF. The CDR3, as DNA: TGTGCCAGCAGCTCGGACAGGCTAAAACTGTTTTTT.

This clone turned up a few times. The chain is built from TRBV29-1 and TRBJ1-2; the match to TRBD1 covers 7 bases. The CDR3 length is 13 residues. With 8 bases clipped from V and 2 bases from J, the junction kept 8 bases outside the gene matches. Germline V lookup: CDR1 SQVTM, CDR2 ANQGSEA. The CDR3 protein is CSTGQDGNYGYTF. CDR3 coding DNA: TGCAGCACCGGACAGGATGGCAACTATGGCTACACCTTC. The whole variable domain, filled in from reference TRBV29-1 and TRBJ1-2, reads SAVISQKPSRDICQRGTSLTIQCQVDSQVTMMFWYRQQPGQSLTLIATANQGSEATYESGFVIDKFPISRPNLTFSTLTVSNMSPEDSSIYLCSTGQDGNYGYTFGSGTRLTVV.

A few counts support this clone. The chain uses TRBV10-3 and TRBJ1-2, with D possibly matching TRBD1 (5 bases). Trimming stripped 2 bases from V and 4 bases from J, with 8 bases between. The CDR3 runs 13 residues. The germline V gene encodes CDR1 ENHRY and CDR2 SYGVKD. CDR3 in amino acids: CAISERQGYGYTF. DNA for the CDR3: TGTGCCATCAGTGAGAGGCAGGGCTATGGCTACACCTTC.

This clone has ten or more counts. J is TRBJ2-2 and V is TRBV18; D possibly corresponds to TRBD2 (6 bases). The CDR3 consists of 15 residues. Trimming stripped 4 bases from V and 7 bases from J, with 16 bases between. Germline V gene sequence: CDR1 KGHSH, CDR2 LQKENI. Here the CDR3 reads CASSLRGSLDGELFF. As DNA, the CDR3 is TGTGCCAGCTCACTGCGGGGATCCCTGGACGGGGAGCTGTTTTTT.

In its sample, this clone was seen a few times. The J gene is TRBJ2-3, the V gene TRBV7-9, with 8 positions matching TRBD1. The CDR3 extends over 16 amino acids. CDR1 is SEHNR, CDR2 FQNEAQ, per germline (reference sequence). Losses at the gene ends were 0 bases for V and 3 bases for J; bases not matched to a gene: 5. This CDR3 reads CASSLALGQGTDTQYF. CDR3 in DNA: TGTGCCAGCAGCTTAGCGCTCGGACAGGGAACAGATACGCAGTATTTT. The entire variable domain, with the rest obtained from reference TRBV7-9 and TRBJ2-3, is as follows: DTGVSQNPRHKITKRGQNVTFRCDPISEHNRLYWYRQTLGQGPEFLTYFQNEAQLEKSRLLSDRFSAERPKGSFSTLEIQRTEQGDSAMYLCASSLALGQGTDTQYFGPGTRLTVL.

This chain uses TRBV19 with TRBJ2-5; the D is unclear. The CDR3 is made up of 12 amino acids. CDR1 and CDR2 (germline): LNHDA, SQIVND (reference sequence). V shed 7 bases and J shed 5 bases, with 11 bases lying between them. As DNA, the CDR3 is TGTGCCAGTATTGGGTCGGAGGAGACCCAGTACTTC. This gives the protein CASIGSEETQYF. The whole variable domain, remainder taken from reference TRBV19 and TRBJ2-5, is DGGITQSPKYLFRKEGQNVTLSCEQNLNHDAMYWYRQDPGQGLRLIYYSQIVNDFQKGDIAEGYSVSREKKESFPLTVTSAQKNPTAFYLCASIGSEETQYFGPGTRLLVL.

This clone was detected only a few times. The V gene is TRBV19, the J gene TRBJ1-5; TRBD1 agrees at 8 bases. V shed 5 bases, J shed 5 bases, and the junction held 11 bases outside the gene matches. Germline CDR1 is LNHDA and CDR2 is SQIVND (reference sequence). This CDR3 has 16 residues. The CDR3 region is CASSPIGGTGYQPQHF. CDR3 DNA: TGTGCCAGTAGTCCGATAGGGGGGACAGGCTATCAGCCCCAGCATTTT.

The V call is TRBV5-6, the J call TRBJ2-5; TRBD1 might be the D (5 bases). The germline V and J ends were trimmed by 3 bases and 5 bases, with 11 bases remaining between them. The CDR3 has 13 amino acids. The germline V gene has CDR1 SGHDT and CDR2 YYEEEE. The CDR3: CASSSRVLETQYF. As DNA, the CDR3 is TGTGCCAGCAGCTCCAGGGTTCTGGAGACCCAGTACTTC.

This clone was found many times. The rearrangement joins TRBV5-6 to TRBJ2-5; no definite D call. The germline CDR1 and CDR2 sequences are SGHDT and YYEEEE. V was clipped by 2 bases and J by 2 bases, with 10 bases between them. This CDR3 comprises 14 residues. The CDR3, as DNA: TGTGCCAGCAGCTTCGGTCACTCGCAAGAGACCCAGTACTTC. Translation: CASSFGHSQETQYF.